This TCR beta chain was recorded in a study of cytomegalovirus exposure and HLA in healthy donors. CDR3 length: 15 amino acids. Trimming stripped 1 base from V and 4 bases from J, with 13 bases between. CDR1 is MNHEY and CDR2 is SVGAGI in the germline V gene. The PCR used 60 Vbeta and 13 Jbeta primers. The table came from immunoSEQ multiplex PCR; TCRdb's copy has only in-frame clones and leaves some out. The sample records over 100,000 clones, 65% to 75% being singletons. This clone has a handful of counts. The antigen is unknown. General study results and limits: Overall, approximately 150 TCR beta chains were annotated as cytomegalovirus-associated. Differences between HLA loci emerged in a later analysis of TCR association rates, with DRB1 most and HLA-C fewest.

The TCR originated in a man aged 30 to 45 in good health and CMV-seropositive. The chain carries TRBV6-5 and TRBJ1-1, with D possibly TRBD1 on 5 matching bases. What was sequenced was PBMCs. The CDR3 DNA reads TGTGCCAGCAGTTACTTACAAGGGGCCGGCACTGAAGCTTTCTTT. Protein sequence: CASSYLQGAGTEAFF.